One and the same sample provided the 17 T cell receptor beta chains below, sequenced in a study of radiation and T cells in renal cell carcinoma. Time point given: blood 2 weeks post-SBRT. Treatment noted: 15 Gy SBRT to primary tumor, nephrectomy 4 weeks later. Assay: immunoSEQ multiplex PCR; the TCRdb copy retains only in-frame clones and omits some. The repertoire holds about 130,000 clones, with 81% as singletons. This specimen consisted of blood, obtained from a patient whose treatment included radiotherapy and nephrectomy. These receptors were taken from a man over 45 with renal cell carcinoma.

The rearrangement uses TRBV5-1 and TRBJ2-3; 8 bases agree with TRBD1. Germline trimming cut 0 bases from V and 5 bases from J; bases unmatched to any gene: 8. Germline V lookup: CDR1 SGHRS, CDR2 YFSETQ. CDR3 length: 16 amino acids. The CDR3 nucleotides are TGCGCCAGCAGCTTGGCCGATGGACAGGGCAGAGATACGCAGTATTTT. This sequence encodes CASSLADGQGRDTQYF.

This clone occurred a few times. This rearrangement joins TRBV18 to TRBJ2-6; perhaps D is TRBD1 or TRBD2 (5 bases each). The V end was cut by 3 bases, the J end by 2 bases, with 5 bases between. The CDR3 runs to 14 residues. Germline V gene sequence: CDR1 KGHSH, CDR2 LQKENI. The CDR3 loop reads CASSPGAGANVLTF. CDR3 in DNA: TGTGCCAGCTCACCGGGGGCTGGGGCCAACGTCCTGACTTTC. Supplemented by reference TRBV18 and TRBJ2-6, the full variable domain reads NAGVMQNPRHLVRRRGQEARLRCSPMKGHSHVYWYRQLPEEGLKFMVYLQKENIIDESGMPKERFSAEFPKEGPSILRIQQVVRGDSAAYFCASSPGAGANVLTFGAGSRLTVL.

CDR3 coding DNA: TGTGCCTGGAGTGTGAGAGAGAATGAGCAGTTCTTC. It encodes CAWSVRENEQFF. The chain is built from TRBV30 and TRBJ2-1, with D unresolved. V dropped 0 bases and J dropped 7 bases, with 7 bases sitting between them. Germline-derived CDR1 and CDR2 are GTSNPN and SVGIG (reference sequence). The CDR3 covers 12 residues.

This rearrangement joins TRBV5-4 to TRBJ2-3; 10 bases line up with TRBD2. This CDR3 is built from 14 residues. V was clipped by 4 bases and J by 4 bases; unmatched bases: 3. The V gene's germline CDR1 is SGHNT and CDR2 YYREEE (reference sequence). CDR3 protein: CASSPGTSADTQYF. As DNA, the CDR3 is TGTGCCAGCAGCCCAGGGACTAGCGCAGATACGCAGTATTTT.

V gene TRBV4-3 combines with J gene TRBJ1-2; D perhaps matches TRBD1 (6 bases). The V end was cut by 0 bases, the J end by 1 base, with 15 bases between. Per the germline V gene, CDR1 is LGHNA and CDR2 is YSLEER. The CDR3 contains 17 residues. The CDR3 region has the DNA TGCGCCAGCAGCCAAGAATTCAGGGGTCTCATTAACTATGGCTACACCTTC. It codes for CASSQEFRGLINYGYTF.

The chain carries TRBV25-1 and TRBJ2-1, with unresolved D. The germline gives CDR1 MGHDK, CDR2 SYGVNS. Trimming cost V 3 bases and J 4 bases, with 19 bases left between them. The CDR3 totals 17 residues. In DNA, the CDR3 is TGTGCCAGCAGTGACCTCTTGCCGGGCCCAAGTTACAATGAGCAGTTCTTC. Residues: CASSDLLPGPSYNEQFF.

The chain uses TRBV30 and TRBJ2-3; 9 bases agree with TRBD1. The V segment lost 4 bases and the J segment 0 bases; nucleotides outside the gene matches: 14. This CDR3 is 18 amino acids long. The germline CDR1 and CDR2 sequences are GTSNPN and SVGIG (reference sequence). CDR3 sequence reads: CAWTLWRRTGASTDTQYF. As DNA, the CDR3 is TGTGCCTGGACCCTCTGGCGACGGACAGGGGCTAGCACAGATACGCAGTATTTT.

The chain is built from TRBV2 and TRBJ2-1; 8 bases align to TRBD1. CDR1 and CDR2 from the germline V gene are SNHLY and FYNNEI. The CDR3 spans 14 residues. The junction had 9 bases not matched to a gene; V was cut back by 7 bases and J by 7 bases. The CDR3 bases are TGTGCCAGCATGCAGGGGGCGAAGGGTAATGAGCAGTTCTTC. Protein: CASMQGAKGNEQFF. The full variable domain, with the rest looked up from reference TRBV2 and TRBJ2-1, is EPEVTQTPSHQVTQMGQEVILRCVPISNHLYFYWYRQILGQKVEFLVSFYNNEISEKSEIFDDQFSVERPDGSNFTLKIRSTKLEDSAMYFCASMQGAKGNEQFFGPGTRLTVL.

The J gene is TRBJ2-6, the V gene TRBV19; D may be TRBD1 (6 bases). CDR3 size: 15 residues. The V gene's germline CDR1 is LNHDA and CDR2 SQIVND (reference sequence). Trimming removed 2 bases from V and 11 bases from J, with 16 bases in between. CDR3 in amino acids: CASSILRTDSHVLTF. CDR3 in DNA: TGTGCCAGTAGTATACTCAGGACAGATAGCCACGTCCTGACTTTC.

This chain uses TRBV6-1 with TRBJ1-1; 9 bases fit TRBD1. Per the germline V gene, CDR1 is MNHNS and CDR2 is SASEGT. The CDR3 consists of 14 residues. V shed 5 bases and J 4 bases; nucleotides not matched to a gene: 5. CDR3 in DNA: TGTGCCAGCAGTTTGGGACAGGGCGTCACTGAAGCTTTCTTT. This translates into CASSLGQGVTEAFF.

CDR3 coding DNA: TGTGCCAGCAGCGCGGGGGAGGGTTTCAACACCATATATTTT. It yields the protein CASSAGEGFNTIYF. The J gene is TRBJ1-3, the V gene TRBV9; weak D call: TRBD1 (5 bases). This CDR3 has 14 residues. The V gene lost 3 bases and the J gene lost 7 bases, with 14 bases spanning the gap. The germline V gene has CDR1 SGDLS and CDR2 YYNGEE.

In the case of this clone: Other DNA sequences in the sample encode the same CDR3. This chain links TRBV6-5 with TRBJ2-7, with D unresolved. The CDR3 is made up of 14 amino acids. CDR1 MNHEY and CDR2 SVGAGI come from the germline V gene. Trimming took off 0 bases at V and 5 bases at J, with 11 bases between the two ends. The CDR3 protein is CASSYSERTHEQYF. Here the CDR3 DNA reads TGTGCCAGCAGTTACTCTGAACGGACCCACGAGCAGTACTTC.

Concerning this clone itself: Other nucleotide sequences from this sample produce the same CDR3. V usage is TRBV18 and J usage is TRBJ2-3; D is ambiguous. The CDR3 spans 13 residues. V lost 0 bases and J lost 5, with 6 bases in between. Germline-derived CDR1 and CDR2 are KGHSH and LQKENI. The CDR3 coding sequence is TGTGCCAGCTCACCACCGGGCGAAGATACGCAGTATTTT. This encodes CASSPPGEDTQYF.

V and J are TRBV4-2 and TRBJ1-1; 7 bases fit TRBD1. Germline V gene lookup returns CDR1 LGHNA and CDR2 YNFKEQ. The CDR3 totals 15 residues. J gave up 0 bases and V 4 bases, and 5 bases lay outside the gene matches. For the CDR3, the DNA is TGTGCCAGCAGCCCTGAGGACAGGATGAACACTGAAGCTTTCTTT. It is translated as CASSPEDRMNTEAFF.

The sample holds one count of this clone. The chain combines TRBV10-3 with TRBJ2-1; possibly TRBD2 for D (5 bases). Germline CDR1 is ENHRY and CDR2 is SYGVKD. The CDR3 contains 15 residues. Deletions cut 0 bases from V and 3 bases from J, with 9 bases between. The CDR3 coding sequence is TGTGCCATCAGTGAGTCTAGGGAGCGCTACAATGAGCAGTTCTTC. Encoded protein: CAISESRERYNEQFF.

The V call is TRBV9, the J call TRBJ2-3; 8 nucleotides align to TRBD2. V dropped 0 bases and J dropped 1; count of bases not matched to a gene: 1. CDR3 length equals 15 residues. Looked up from germline, CDR1 is SGDLS and CDR2 is YYNGEE. The CDR3 reads CASSVEAGGTDTQYF. For the CDR3, the DNA is TGTGCCAGCAGCGTAGAAGCGGGGGGCACAGATACGCAGTATTTT.

V gene TRBV6-5 combines with J gene TRBJ1-4; D ambiguous. The CDR3 length is 14 residues. Germline CDR1 reads MNHEY; CDR2 reads SVGAGI. V shed 3 bases and J shed 8 bases, with 13 bases lying between them. The CDR3 DNA follows: TGTGCCAGCAGTTATCAGGTTAATGGGGAAAAACTGTTTTTT. Encoded protein: CASSYQVNGEKLFF.